These 12 T cell receptor beta chains originate from one sample sequenced in a study of blood T cell repertoires in COVID-19 (TCRdb year 2020). Library preparation was by the immunoSEQ multiplex PCR assay. TCRdb limited this immuneACCESS table to in-frame rearrangements with V and J called. A share of clones is missing; checked studies link under half to unresolved V genes, and the rest is unexplained. The table for this sample lists more than 300,000 clones; just over 85% of them were counted only once. The ten largest account for roughly 4.5% of the sample. The sample taken for sequencing was PBMCs or T cells enriched from blood (not recorded which). The receptors come from a man in his thirties or forties who had recovered from COVID-19.

The chain combines TRBV24-1 with TRBJ1-2; D gene ambiguous. The germline CDR1 and CDR2 sequences are KGHDR and SFDVKD. Trimming left V 5 bases short and J 1 base short, with 10 bases between. CDR3 length equals 14 residues. The CDR3 loop reads CATSALNLNYGYTF. For the CDR3, the DNA is TGTGCCACCAGTGCTCTTAATCTTAACTATGGCTACACCTTC.

The V call is TRBV9, the J call TRBJ2-4; 7 bases line up with TRBD2. The CDR3 sequence is 15 residues long. V lost 4 bases, J lost 1 base, and 5 bases stayed unmatched. CDR1 is SGDLS and CDR2 is YYNGEE in the germline V gene. This chain's CDR3 is CASSLEGGAKNIQYF. The CDR3 nucleotides are TGTGCCAGCAGCCTCGAGGGAGGGGCCAAAAACATTCAGTACTTC.

The CDR3 DNA sequence: TGTGCCAGCAGCTTAGGGACTAGCGGGGGGATAGATACGCAGTATTTT. This encodes CASSLGTSGGIDTQYF. The V and J genes are TRBV11-2 and TRBJ2-3; 14 bases map to TRBD2. Germline CDR1 and CDR2: SGHAT and FQNNGV. J gave up 5 bases and V 1 base, and 2 bases lay outside the gene matches. The CDR3 is made up of 16 amino acids.

The rearrangement links TRBV5-1 to TRBJ2-7; 8 positions match TRBD1. The CDR3 runs to 14 residues. V was clipped by 4 bases and J by 4 bases; unmatched bases: 7. The germline gives CDR1 SGHRS, CDR2 YFSETQ. The CDR3 reads CASSTGGLGYEQYF. CDR3 DNA sequence: TGCGCCAGCAGCACAGGGGGTCTCGGGTACGAGCAGTACTTC.

The chain uses TRBV11-2 and TRBJ2-1; tentative D call: TRBD2 (6 bases). Trimming took 3 bases from V and 10 from J, leaving 25 bases between them. The CDR3 spans 17 residues. Germline loops: CDR1 SGHAT, CDR2 FQNNGV. CDR3 protein: CASSFGGWDAGNREQFF. CDR3 in DNA: TGTGCCAGCAGCTTCGGGGGATGGGACGCCGGCAACAGAGAGCAGTTCTTC.

The chain uses TRBV24-1 and TRBJ2-2; a weak D match, TRBD2 (5 bases). The V end lost 8 bases, the J end lost 8 bases, and 11 bases lay between the germline ends. The CDR3 is 12 amino acids. Germline V gene lookup returns CDR1 KGHDR and CDR2 SFDVKD. CDR3 nucleotides: TGTGCCACCACCTCGGGGTTTGGGGAGCTGTTTTTT. The encoded protein is CATTSGFGELFF.

The chain is built from TRBV28 and TRBJ2-7; 7 nucleotides agree with TRBD1. The junction had 4 bases not matched to a gene; V was cut back by 6 bases and J by 2 bases. CDR3 length: 13 residues. Germline loops: CDR1 MDHEN, CDR2 SYDVKM. The CDR3 nucleotides read TGTGCCAGCAGCCCGGGACAGACCTACGAGCAGTACTTC. Encoded protein: CASSPGQTYEQYF.

J is TRBJ2-3 and V is TRBV7-9; D might be TRBD2 (6 bases). Germline CDR1 reads SEHNR; CDR2 reads FQNEAQ (reference sequence). V lost 1 base and J 1 base, leaving 12 bases between the germline ends. This CDR3 contains 16 residues. The CDR3 sequence: CASSLGIGGRTDTQYF. CDR3 in DNA: TGTGCCAGCAGCTTAGGGATCGGGGGACGCACAGATACGCAGTATTTT.

V and J are TRBV7-2 and TRBJ2-2; D is uncertain. The CDR3 covers 16 residues. CDR1 is SGHTA and CDR2 is FQGNSA in the germline V gene. The ends were cut back, 1 base at V and 2 bases at J, with 11 bases in the middle. For the CDR3, the DNA is TGTGCCAGCAGCTTAGTCCCGGTCTACAACACCGGGGAGCTGTTTTTT. Encoded protein: CASSLVPVYNTGELFF.

The sample holds many counts of this clone. The gene calls are TRBV5-6 and TRBJ1-3, with D possibly TRBD1 on 5 matching bases. Germline CDR1 reads SGHDT; CDR2 reads YYEEEE. The CDR3 consists of 13 residues. The V gene lost 4 bases and the J gene lost 8 bases, with 13 bases spanning the gap. In nucleotides, the CDR3 is TGTGCCAGCAGCCCGTCAGTAGGGGACACCATATATTTT. Protein sequence: CASSPSVGDTIYF.

On this clone itself: At one boundary the junction diverges from the germline segment, which might be a read error. J is TRBJ2-2 and V is TRBV5-5; possible D gene TRBD2, 5 bases. CDR3 length: 15 residues. The V gene's germline CDR1 is SGHKS and CDR2 YYEKEE (reference sequence). CDR3 protein: CASSSGIGMYRGAVF. The DNA of the CDR3 is TGTGCCAGCAGCTCCGGGATAGGGATGTACCGGGGAGCTGTTTTT.

This clone has a handful of counts. CDR3 amino acids: CATSREDTLSQQYF. Written as DNA, the CDR3 is TGTGCCACCAGCAGAGAGGACACCCTCTCCCAGCAGTACTTC. The chain combines TRBV15 with TRBJ2-7; TRBD1 is a possible D gene (5 bases). The CDR3 has 14 amino acids. V lost 0 bases and J lost 8, with 14 bases in between. The germline CDR1 and CDR2 sequences are LNHNV and YYDKDF (reference sequence).